This T cell receptor beta chain is drawn from a study of Graves' ophthalmopathy and Graves' hyperthyroidism. Pregnant or lactating patients and those with other autoimmune diseases or uncontrolled infections were excluded. The diagnosis combined clinical symptoms, thyroxine, TRAb, thyroid ultrasound and orbital computed tomography scans. The sequenced template was RNA, covering the TCR beta CDR3 region. Following a first-round RT-PCR that used HTBI primers, a second-round multiplex PCR was carried out. TCRdb reanalysed the multiplex PCR reads using MiXCR and keeps one entry per CDR3 protein. The sample yields almost 400,000 distinct CDR3 sequences, 18% seen once. CDR3 size: 12 residues. The germline V gene has CDR1 MNHEY and CDR2 SVGAGI. V lost 0 bases, J lost 7 bases, and 3 bases lay in between. This clonotype has at least ten counts.

Sequenced sample: peripheral blood. The chain has TRBV6-5 and TRBJ2-2; D remains ambiguous. The sequence derives from a woman younger than 30 with Graves' ophthalmopathy. CDR3 in DNA: TGTGCCAGCAGTTACTCAATCGGGGAGCTGTTTTTT. As protein: CASSYSIGELFF.